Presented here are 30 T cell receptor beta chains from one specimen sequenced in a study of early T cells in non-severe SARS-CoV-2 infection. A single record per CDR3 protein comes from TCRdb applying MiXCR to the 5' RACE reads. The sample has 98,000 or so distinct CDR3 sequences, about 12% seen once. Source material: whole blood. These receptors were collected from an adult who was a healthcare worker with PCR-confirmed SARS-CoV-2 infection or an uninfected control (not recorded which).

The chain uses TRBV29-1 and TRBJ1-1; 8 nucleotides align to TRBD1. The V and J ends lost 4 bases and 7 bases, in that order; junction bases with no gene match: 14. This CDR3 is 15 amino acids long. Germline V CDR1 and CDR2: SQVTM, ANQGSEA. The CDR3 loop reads CSVGLPLRDRNEAFF. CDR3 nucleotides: TGCAGCGTTGGGTTGCCCCTTCGGGACAGGAATGAAGCTTTCTTT.

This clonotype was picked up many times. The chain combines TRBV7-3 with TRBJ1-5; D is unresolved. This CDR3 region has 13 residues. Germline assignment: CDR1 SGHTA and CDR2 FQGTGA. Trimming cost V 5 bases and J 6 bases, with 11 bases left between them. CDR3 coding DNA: TGTGCCAGCAGCCAAACCCCCGGTCAGCCCCAGCATTTT. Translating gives CASSQTPGQPQHF.

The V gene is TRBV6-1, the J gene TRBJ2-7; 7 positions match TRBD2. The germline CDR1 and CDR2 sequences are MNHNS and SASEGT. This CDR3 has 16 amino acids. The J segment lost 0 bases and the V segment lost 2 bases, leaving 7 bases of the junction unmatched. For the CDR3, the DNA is TGTGCCAGCAGTGAAAACAGCGGGGCTCTCTCCTACGAGCAGTACTTC. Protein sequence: CASSENSGALSYEQYF.

The chain's CDR3 is CASSLEAGTSLNQPQHF. In DNA form, the CDR3 reads TGTGCCAGCAGCCTGGAAGCGGGGACTTCTCTCAATCAGCCCCAGCATTTT. The rearrangement uses TRBV4-2 and TRBJ1-5; a weak D match, TRBD1 (5 bases). V lost 4 bases, J lost 3 bases, and 19 bases lay in between. The germline V gene encodes CDR1 LGHNA and CDR2 YNFKEQ. This CDR3 has 17 residues.

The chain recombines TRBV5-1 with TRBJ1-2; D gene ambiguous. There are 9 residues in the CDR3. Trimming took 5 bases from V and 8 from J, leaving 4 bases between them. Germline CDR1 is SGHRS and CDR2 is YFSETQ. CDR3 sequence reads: CASRVGYTF. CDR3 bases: TGCGCCAGCAGGGTCGGCTACACCTTC.

CDR3 sequence: CASSRGQSLSSYNSPLHF. The CDR3 nucleotides read TGTGCCAGCAGCCGCGGACAAAGCCTAAGTTCCTATAATTCACCCCTCCACTTT. The chain recombines TRBV3-1 with TRBJ1-6; D is possibly TRBD1 (5 bases). With 4 bases removed from V and 1 base from J, the gap between germline ends came to 17 bases. Germline lookup yields CDR1 LGHDT and CDR2 YNNKEL (reference sequence). CDR3 length: 18 amino acids.

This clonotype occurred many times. The CDR3 region has the DNA TGTGCCAGCAGTTTATCGGGGCAATACAACTACGAGCAGTACTTC. Translation gives CASSLSGQYNYEQYF. This chain uses TRBV28 with TRBJ2-7; D tentatively fits TRBD1 or TRBD2 (5 bases each). The ends were cut back, 1 base at V and 3 bases at J, with 13 bases in the middle. This CDR3 has 15 residues. Germline V gives CDR1 MDHEN, CDR2 SYDVKM.

CDR3 protein: CASSFFPGWENTEAFF. CDR3 DNA sequence: TGTGCCAGCAGTTTTTTTCCGGGCTGGGAGAACACTGAAGCTTTCTTT. This chain joins TRBV12-3 or TRBV12-4 and TRBJ1-1; D call uncertain. CDR3 length: 16 residues. V was shortened by 3 bases and J by 1 base, with 15 bases between the two germline ends.

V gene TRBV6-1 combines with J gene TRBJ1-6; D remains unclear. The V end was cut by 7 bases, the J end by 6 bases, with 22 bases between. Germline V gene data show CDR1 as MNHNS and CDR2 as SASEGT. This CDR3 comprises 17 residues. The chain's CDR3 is CASTPTGGAAGNSPLHF. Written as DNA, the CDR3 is TGTGCCAGCACCCCTACTGGAGGTGCCGCGGGTAATTCACCCCTCCACTTT.

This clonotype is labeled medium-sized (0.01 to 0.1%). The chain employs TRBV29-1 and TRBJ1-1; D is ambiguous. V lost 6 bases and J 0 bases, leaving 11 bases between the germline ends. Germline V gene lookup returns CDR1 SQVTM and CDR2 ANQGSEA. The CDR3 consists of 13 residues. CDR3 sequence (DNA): TGCAGCGTCCGTAGGGCAATGAACACTGAAGCTTTCTTT. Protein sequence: CSVRRAMNTEAFF. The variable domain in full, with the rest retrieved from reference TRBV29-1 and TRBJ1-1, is SAVISQKPSRDICQRGTSLTIQCQVDSQVTMMFWYRQQPGQSLTLIATANQGSEATYESGFVIDKFPISRPNLTFSTLTVSNMSPEDSSIYLCSVRRAMNTEAFFGQGTRLTVV.

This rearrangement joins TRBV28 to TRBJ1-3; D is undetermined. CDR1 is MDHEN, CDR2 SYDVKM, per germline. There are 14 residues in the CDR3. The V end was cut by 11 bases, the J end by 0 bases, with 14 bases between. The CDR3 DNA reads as TGTGCCTCAGCCCTTGACAACTCTGGAAACACCATATATTTT. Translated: CASALDNSGNTIYF.

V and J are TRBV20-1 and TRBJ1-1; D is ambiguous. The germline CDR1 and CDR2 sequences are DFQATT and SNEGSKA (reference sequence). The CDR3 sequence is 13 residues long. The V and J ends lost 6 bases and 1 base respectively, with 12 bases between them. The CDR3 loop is CSAQRDPNTEAFF. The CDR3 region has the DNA TGCAGTGCCCAACGGGATCCGAACACTGAAGCTTTCTTT.

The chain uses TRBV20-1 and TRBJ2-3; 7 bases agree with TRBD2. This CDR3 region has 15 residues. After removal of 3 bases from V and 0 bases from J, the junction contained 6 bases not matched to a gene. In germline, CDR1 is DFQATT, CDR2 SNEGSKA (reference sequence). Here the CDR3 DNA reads TGCAGTGCTAGGTTGAGCGGGACTAGCACAGATACGCAGTATTTT. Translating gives CSARLSGTSTDTQYF.

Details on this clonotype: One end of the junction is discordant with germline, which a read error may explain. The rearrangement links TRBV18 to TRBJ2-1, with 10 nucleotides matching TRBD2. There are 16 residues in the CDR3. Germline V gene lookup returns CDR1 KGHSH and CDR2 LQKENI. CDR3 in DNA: TGTGCCAGCTCTCCACTCGGACTAGCGGCGGACAATGAGCAGTTCTTC. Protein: CASSPLGLAADNEQFF.

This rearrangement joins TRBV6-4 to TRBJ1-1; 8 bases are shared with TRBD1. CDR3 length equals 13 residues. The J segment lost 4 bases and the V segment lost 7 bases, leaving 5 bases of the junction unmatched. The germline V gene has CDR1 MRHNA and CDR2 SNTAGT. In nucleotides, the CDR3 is TGTGCCAGCAATGCCACAGGGGGCACTGAAGCTTTCTTT. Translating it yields CASNATGGTEAFF.

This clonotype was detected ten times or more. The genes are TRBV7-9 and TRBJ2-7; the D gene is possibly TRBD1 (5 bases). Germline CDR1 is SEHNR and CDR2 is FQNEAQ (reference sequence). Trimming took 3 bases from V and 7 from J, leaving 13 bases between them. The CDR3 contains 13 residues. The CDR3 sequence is CASSFPSAGEQYF. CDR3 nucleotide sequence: TGTGCCAGCAGCTTCCCTAGTGCAGGGGAGCAGTACTTC.

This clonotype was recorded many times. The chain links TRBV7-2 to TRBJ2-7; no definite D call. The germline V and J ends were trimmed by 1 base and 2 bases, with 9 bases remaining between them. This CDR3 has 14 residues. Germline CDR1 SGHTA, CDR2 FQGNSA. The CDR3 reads CASSLVLKPYEQYF. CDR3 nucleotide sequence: TGTGCCAGCAGCTTAGTTCTCAAGCCCTACGAGCAGTACTTC.

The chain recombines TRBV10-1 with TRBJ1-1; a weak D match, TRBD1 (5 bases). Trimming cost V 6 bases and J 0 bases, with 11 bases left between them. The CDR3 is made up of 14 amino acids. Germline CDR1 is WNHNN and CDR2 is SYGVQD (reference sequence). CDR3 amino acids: CASSSGRVNTEAFF. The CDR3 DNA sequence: TGCGCCAGCAGCTCAGGGAGGGTGAACACTGAAGCTTTCTTT.

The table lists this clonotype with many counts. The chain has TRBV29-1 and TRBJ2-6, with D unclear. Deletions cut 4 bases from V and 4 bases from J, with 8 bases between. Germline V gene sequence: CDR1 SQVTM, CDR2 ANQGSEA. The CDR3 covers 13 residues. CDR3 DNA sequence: TGCAGCGTTGGGACGCGCGGGGCCAACGTCCTGACTTTC. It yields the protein CSVGTRGANVLTF.

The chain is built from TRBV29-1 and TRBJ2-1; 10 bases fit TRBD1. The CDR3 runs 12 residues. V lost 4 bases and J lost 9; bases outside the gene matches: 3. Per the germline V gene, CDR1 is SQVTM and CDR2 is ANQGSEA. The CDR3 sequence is CSVGQGAGEQFF. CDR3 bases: TGCAGCGTTGGACAGGGGGCCGGTGAGCAGTTCTTC.

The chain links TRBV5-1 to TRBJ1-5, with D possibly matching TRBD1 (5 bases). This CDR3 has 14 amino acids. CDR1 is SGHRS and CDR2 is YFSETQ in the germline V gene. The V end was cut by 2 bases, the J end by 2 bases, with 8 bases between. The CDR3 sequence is CASSLEQGNQPQHF. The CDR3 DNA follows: TGCGCCAGCAGCTTAGAACAGGGCAATCAGCCCCAGCATTTT. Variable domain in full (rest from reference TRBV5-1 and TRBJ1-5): KAGVTQTPRYLIKTRGQQVTLSCSPISGHRSVSWYQQTPGQGLQFLFEYFSETQRNKGNFPGRFSGRQFSNSRSEMNVSTLELGDSALYLCASSLEQGNQPQHFGDGTRLSIL.

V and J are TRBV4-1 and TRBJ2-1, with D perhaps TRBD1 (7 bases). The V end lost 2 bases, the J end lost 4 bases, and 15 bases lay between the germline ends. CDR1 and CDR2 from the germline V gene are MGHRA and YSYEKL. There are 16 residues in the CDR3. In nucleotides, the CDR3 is TGCGCCAGCAGCCAACCAGGGGCAGGGGGGTACAATGAGCAGTTCTTC. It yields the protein CASSQPGAGGYNEQFF.

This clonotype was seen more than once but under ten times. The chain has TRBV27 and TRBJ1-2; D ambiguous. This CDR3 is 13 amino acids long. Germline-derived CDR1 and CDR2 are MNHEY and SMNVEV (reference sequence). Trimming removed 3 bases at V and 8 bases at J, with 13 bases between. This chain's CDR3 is CASSFSTASGYTF. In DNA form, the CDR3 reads TGTGCCAGCAGTTTCTCAACAGCGTCCGGCTACACCTTC.

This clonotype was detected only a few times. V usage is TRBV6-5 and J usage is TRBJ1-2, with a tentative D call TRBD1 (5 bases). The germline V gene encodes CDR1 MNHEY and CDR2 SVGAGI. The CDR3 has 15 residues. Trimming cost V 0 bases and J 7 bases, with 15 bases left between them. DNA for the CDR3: TGTGCCAGCAGTTACTCGATTCTGGGGCAGGGTGGCTACACCTTC. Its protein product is CASSYSILGQGGYTF.

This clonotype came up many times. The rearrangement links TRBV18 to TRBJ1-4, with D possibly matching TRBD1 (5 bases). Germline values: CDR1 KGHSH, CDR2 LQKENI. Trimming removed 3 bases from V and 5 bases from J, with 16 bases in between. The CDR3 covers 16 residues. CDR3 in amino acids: CASSPRPGTVNEKLFF. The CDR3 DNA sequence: TGTGCCAGCTCACCGCGCCCGGGGACGGTGAATGAAAAACTGTTTTTT.

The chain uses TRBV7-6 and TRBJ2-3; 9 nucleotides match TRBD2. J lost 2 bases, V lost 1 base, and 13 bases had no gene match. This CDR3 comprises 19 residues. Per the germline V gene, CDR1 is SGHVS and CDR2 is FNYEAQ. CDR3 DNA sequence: TGTGCCAGCAGCTTAGGTTTAAGATCTAGCGGGATGAACACAGATACGCAGTATTTT. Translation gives CASSLGLRSSGMNTDTQYF.

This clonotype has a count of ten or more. CDR3 residues: CAISGLTDTQYF. For the CDR3, the DNA is TGTGCCATCAGTGGCCTCACAGATACGCAGTATTTT. The chain employs TRBV10-3 and TRBJ2-3; D is unclear. Deletions cut 4 bases from V and 2 bases from J, with 4 bases between. The CDR3 has 12 residues. The V gene's germline CDR1 is ENHRY and CDR2 SYGVKD.

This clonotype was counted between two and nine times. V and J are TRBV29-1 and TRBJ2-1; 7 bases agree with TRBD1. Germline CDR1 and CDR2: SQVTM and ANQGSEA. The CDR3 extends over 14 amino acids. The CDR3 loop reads CSVLGDRPYNEQFF. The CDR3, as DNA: TGCAGTGTCCTCGGGGACAGACCTTACAATGAGCAGTTCTTC.

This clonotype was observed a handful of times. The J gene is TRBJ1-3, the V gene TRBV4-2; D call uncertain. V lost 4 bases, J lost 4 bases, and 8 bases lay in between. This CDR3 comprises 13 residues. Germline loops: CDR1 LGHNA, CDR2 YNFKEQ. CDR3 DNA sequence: TGTGCCAGCAGCCTAAGTACCGGAAACACCATATATTTT. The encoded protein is CASSLSTGNTIYF.

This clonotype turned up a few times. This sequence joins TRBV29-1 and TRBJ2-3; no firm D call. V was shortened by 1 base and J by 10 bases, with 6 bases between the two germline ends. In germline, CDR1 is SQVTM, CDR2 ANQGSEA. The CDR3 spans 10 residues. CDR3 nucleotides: TGCAGCGTTGAAGCCACATCGCAGTATTTT. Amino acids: CSVEATSQYF.